This T cell receptor (beta chain) comes out of a study of blood T cell repertoires in COVID-19 (dated by TCRdb to 2018 to 2021). Some background on the complete study: Samples from collaborators originated in the United States, Italy and Spain and spanned both the acute and convalescent phases of COVID-19. The material from the prospective study consisted of cDNA or gDNA derived from T cells, B-cell-depleted T cells, or PBMCs. Deeply sampled blood TCRbeta repertoires from subjects exposed to, actively infected with, or recovered from COVID-19 were included in the dataset. The repertoires were released in a freely available public database intended as a resource for research on the immune response to SARS-CoV-2. The samples were drawn from the first 160 participants of the ongoing ImmuneRACE study and from over 950 subjects provided by 6 global collaborators. The sample metadata nearly always contained a de-identified subject ID, COVID-19 status, age in years and sex. Where HLA class I and class II types were available, the types were taken from metadata supplied by the sample provider, not from assay-based typing. Points the paper makes about the study in general: How much clinical and demographic metadata was included differed by source and by participant, and the metadata was provided uncurated.

TCRbeta CDR3 regions were amplified from genomic DNA using the immunoSEQ Assay, a bias-controlled multiplex PCR. Processing in the source paper ran as follows. Nucleated cell counts per sample were estimated from amplification of reference gene primers within the assay. Sequence reads were collapsed and filtered to measure the absolute abundance of every unique TCRbeta CDR3 rearrangement. Productive Simpson clonality was computed per sample as the square root of Simpson's diversity index over productive rearrangements. TCRdb stores this immuneACCESS table with in-frame sequences only. Part of the clones is absent; in the studies checked, under half of the shortfall reflects unresolved V genes, and no reason is known for the rest. V, J and clone size are taken as reported in that table, and D and trimming were inferred from the DNA itself. Present in this sample are fewer than 400,000 clones, roughly 89% of which were seen just once. The leading ten clones occupy around 1.7% of the sample.

Participants in the prospective study were enrolled through a virtual design, were aged roughly 18 to 100 years, and lived in roughly 24 United States geographic areas. In the prospective study, participants were assigned to cohorts based on the clinical history participants reported in a screening survey and a study questionnaire. Recovered participants in ImmuneRACE Cohort 3 were defined as having two consecutive negative NP/OP PCR tests, clearance from a healthcare professional, or resolution of symptoms. In the prospective study, mobile phlebotomists collected whole blood, serum and a nasopharyngeal or oropharyngeal swab from each participant. Additional blood draws and questionnaires over an approximately 2-month period could optionally be provided by prospective study participants. Before DNA extraction, prospective study blood samples were shipped either frozen or at room temperature. The CDR3 has 17 amino acids, counting the end cysteine and phenylalanine. Only CDR3 DNA is held: 51 bases, read in frame from base 1. For CDR1 and CDR2, the germline V gene lists LGHNT and FRNRAP. Trimming at the junction amounts to 2 bases on V and 0 bases on J, and the germline ends lie 11 bases apart.

Regarding this clone: The target of this receptor is not known. It has no much larger one-base neighbor in the sample; base qualities were not kept.

The clonotype was recovered from a woman aged 30 to 39 who had recovered from COVID-19. What was sequenced was PBMCs or T cells enriched from blood (not recorded which). This chain joins TRBV12-5 to TRBJ1-6; TRBD1 is a weak D gene call, 6 bases matching. The nucleotide sequence is TGTGCTAGTGGTTTGCCCCAGGGGAGCTCCTATAATTCACCCCTCCACTTT. Protein translation: CASGLPQGSSYNSPLHF.